This T cell receptor beta chain was profiled in a study of blood T cell repertoires in COVID-19 (dated by TCRdb to 2020 to 2022). With regard to the full study: Samples covering the acute and convalescent phases of COVID-19 were provided by collaborators in the United States, Italy and Spain. The dataset comprised deeply sampled blood TCRbeta repertoires from subjects exposed to, actively infected with, or recovered from COVID-19. The repertoires were released in a freely available public database intended as a resource for research on the immune response to SARS-CoV-2. The samples were drawn from the first 160 participants of the ongoing ImmuneRACE study and from over a thousand subjects provided by 6 global collaborators. The material from the prospective study consisted of cDNA or gDNA derived from T cells, B-cell-depleted T cells, or PBMCs. A de-identified subject ID, COVID-19 status, age in years and sex were almost always included in the sample metadata. Where HLA class I and class II types were available, the types were taken from metadata supplied by the sample provider, not from assay-based typing. Here is what the overall study found, with its caveats: Clinical and demographic metadata were provided uncurated, with the amount varying by source and participant.

This clone was counted once. This clone's antigen is unknown. Base qualities are not provided; no much larger clone lies one nucleotide away. TCRbeta CDR3 regions were amplified from genomic DNA using the immunoSEQ Assay, a bias-controlled multiplex PCR. In the original analysis: Nucleated cell counts per sample were estimated from amplification of reference gene primers within the assay. To quantify the absolute abundance of each unique TCRbeta CDR3 rearrangement, sequence reads were collapsed and filtered. For each sample, productive Simpson clonality was calculated as the square root of Simpson's diversity index over productive rearrangements. Imported from immuneACCESS, the table was reduced by TCRdb to in-frame sequences with V and J called. These copies leave out some clones; in studies compared against another copy, an unresolved V gene accounts for under half, and the cause of the remainder is not known. That table is the source of V, J and clone size, and D and trimming were worked out from the DNA. The sample table shows 200,000 to 250,000 clones, and roughly 87% are seen once. Jointly, the top ten make up roughly 12% of the sample.

V is reduced by 6 bases and J by 5 bases, leaving a spacing of 10 bases between them. The CDR3 runs 13 residues from the cysteine to the phenylalanine. CDR3 DNA is the only sequence kept; it has 39 bases, read in frame from the first base. A second Seattle source provided samples from volunteer blood donors who had recovered from COVID-19. The collaborating institutions used their own protocols to collect whole blood in K2EDTA tubes. For TCRbeta analysis, collaborator samples were shipped as frozen whole blood, as isolated PBMCs, or as DNA extracted from either sample type. This TCR was recovered from a woman between 18 and 29 years old who had recovered from COVID-19. Sequencing was carried out using peripheral blood. Recombination connected TRBV12-3 or TRBV12-4 to TRBJ2-2; a tentative D call is TRBD2 (5 bases match). This receptor has the CDR3 CASSRGLTGELFF. In nucleotide form, the sequence is TGTGCCAGCAGCCGCGGACTGACCGGGGAGCTGTTTTTT.